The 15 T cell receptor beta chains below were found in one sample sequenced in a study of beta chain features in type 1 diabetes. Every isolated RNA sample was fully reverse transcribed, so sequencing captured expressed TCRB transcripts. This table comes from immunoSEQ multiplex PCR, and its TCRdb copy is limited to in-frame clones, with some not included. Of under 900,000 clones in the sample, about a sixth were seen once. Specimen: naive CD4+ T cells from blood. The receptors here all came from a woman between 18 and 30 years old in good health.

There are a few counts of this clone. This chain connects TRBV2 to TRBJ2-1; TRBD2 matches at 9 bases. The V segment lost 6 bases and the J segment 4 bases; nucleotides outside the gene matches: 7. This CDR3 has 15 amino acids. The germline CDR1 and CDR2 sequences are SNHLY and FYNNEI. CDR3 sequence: CASSLAGRGYNEQFF. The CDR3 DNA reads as TGTGCCAGCAGCCTAGCGGGAAGGGGATACAATGAGCAGTTCTTC.

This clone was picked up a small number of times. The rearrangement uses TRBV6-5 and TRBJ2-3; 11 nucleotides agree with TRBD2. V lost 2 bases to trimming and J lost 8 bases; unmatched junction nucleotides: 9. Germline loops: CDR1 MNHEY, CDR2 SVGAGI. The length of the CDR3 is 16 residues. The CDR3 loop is CASSYGLAGGGGTQYF. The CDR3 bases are TGTGCCAGCAGTTACGGGCTAGCGGGAGGCGGGGGTACGCAGTATTTT.

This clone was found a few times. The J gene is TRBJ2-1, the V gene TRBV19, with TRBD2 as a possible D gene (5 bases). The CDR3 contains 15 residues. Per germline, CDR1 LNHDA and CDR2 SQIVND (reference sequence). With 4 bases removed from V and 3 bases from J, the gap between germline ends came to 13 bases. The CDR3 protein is CASSKSGLVYNEQFF. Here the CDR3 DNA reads TGTGCCAGTAGTAAGAGCGGATTAGTCTACAATGAGCAGTTCTTC.

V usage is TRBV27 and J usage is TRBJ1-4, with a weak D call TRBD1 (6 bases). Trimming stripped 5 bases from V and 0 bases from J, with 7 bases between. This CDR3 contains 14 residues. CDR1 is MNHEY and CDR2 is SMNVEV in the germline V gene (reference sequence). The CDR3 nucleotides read TGTGCCAGCAGTAACAGGGCAACTAATGAAAAACTGTTTTTT. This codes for CASSNRATNEKLFF.

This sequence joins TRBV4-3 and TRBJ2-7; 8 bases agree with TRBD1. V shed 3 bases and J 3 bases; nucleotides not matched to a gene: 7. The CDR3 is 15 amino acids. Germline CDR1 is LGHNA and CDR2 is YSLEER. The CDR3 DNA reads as TGCGCCAGCAGCCAGCAGGACAGGGATTACTACGAGCAGTACTTC. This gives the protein CASSQQDRDYYEQYF.

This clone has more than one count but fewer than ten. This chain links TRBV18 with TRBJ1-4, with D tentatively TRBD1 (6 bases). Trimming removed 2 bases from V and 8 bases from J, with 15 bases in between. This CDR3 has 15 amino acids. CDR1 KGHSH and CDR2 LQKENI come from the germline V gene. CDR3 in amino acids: CASSPLAQGVEKLFF. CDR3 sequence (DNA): TGTGCCAGCTCACCATTAGCACAGGGCGTGGAAAAACTGTTTTTT.

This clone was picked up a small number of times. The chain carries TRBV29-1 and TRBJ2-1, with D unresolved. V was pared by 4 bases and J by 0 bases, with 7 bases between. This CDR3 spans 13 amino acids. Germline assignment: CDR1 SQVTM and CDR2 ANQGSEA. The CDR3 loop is CSVGGISYNEQFF. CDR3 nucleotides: TGCAGCGTTGGTGGGATCTCCTACAATGAGCAGTTCTTC.

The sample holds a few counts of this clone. Written as DNA, the CDR3 is TGTGCCAGCTCACCACTGGCTAGCGGGAGAGACGAGCAGTACTTC. It translates to CASSPLASGRDEQYF. The rearrangement links TRBV18 to TRBJ2-7; TRBD2 agrees at 10 bases. This CDR3 is built from 15 residues. Germline lookup yields CDR1 KGHSH and CDR2 LQKENI. Trimming cost V 1 base and J 5 bases; bases outside gene matches: 5. The variable domain in full, with the rest retrieved from reference TRBV18 and TRBJ2-7, is NAGVMQNPRHLVRRRGQEARLRCSPMKGHSHVYWYRQLPEEGLKFMVYLQKENIIDESGMPKERFSAEFPKEGPSILRIQQVVRGDSAAYFCASSPLASGRDEQYFGPGTRLTVT.

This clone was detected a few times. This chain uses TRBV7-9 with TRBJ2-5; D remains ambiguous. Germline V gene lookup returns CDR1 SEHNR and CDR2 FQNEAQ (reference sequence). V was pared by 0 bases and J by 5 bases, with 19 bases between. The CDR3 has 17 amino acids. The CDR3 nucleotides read TGTGCCAGCAGCTTAGCGTACCAGTCGACAAACTCCGAGACCCAGTACTTC. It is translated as CASSLAYQSTNSETQYF.

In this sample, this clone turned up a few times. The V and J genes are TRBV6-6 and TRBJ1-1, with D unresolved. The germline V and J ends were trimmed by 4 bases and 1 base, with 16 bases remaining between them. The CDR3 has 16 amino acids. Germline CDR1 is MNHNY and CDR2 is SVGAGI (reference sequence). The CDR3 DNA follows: TGTGCCAGCAGTTTCCAACGAACGGGGAGGAACACTGAAGCTTTCTTT. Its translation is CASSFQRTGRNTEAFF.

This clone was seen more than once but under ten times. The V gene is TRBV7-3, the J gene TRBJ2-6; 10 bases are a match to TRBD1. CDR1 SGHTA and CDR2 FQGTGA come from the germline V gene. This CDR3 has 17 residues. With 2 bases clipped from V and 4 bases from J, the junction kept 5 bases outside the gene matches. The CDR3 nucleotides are TGTGCCAGCAGCTTACGGGACAGGGGTACCGGGGCCAACGTCCTGACTTTC. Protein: CASSLRDRGTGANVLTF. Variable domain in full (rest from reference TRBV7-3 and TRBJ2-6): GAGVSQTPSNKVTEKGKYVELRCDPISGHTALYWYRQSLGQGPEFLIYFQGTGAADDSGLPNDRFFAVRPEGSVSTLKIQRTERGDSAVYLCASSLRDRGTGANVLTFGAGSRLTVL.

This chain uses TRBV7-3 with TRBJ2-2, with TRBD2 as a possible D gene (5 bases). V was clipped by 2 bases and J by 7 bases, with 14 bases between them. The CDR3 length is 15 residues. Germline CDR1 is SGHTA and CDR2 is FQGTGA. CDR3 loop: CASSLETIFGGELFF. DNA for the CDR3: TGTGCCAGCAGCTTAGAGACTATCTTTGGCGGGGAGCTGTTTTTT.

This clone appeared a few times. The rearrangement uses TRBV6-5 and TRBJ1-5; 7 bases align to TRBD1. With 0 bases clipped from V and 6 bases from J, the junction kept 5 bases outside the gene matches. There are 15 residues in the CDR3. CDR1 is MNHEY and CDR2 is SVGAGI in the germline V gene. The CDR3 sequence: CASSYSGGGGQPQHF. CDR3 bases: TGTGCCAGCAGTTACTCGGGAGGGGGCGGTCAGCCCCAGCATTTT.

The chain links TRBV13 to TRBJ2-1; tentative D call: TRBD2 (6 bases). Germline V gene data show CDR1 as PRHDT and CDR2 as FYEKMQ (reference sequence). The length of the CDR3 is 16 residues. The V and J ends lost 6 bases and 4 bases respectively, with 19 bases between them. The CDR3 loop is CASRWESWAGYNEQFF. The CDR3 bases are TGTGCCAGCAGATGGGAGTCCTGGGCGGGATACAATGAGCAGTTCTTC.

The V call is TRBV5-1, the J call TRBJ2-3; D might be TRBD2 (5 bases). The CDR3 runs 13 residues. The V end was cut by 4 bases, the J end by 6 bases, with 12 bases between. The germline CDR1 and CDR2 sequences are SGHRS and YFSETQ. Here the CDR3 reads CASSPDGVDTQYF. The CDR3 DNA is TGCGCCAGCAGCCCCGACGGGGTTGATACGCAGTATTTT.